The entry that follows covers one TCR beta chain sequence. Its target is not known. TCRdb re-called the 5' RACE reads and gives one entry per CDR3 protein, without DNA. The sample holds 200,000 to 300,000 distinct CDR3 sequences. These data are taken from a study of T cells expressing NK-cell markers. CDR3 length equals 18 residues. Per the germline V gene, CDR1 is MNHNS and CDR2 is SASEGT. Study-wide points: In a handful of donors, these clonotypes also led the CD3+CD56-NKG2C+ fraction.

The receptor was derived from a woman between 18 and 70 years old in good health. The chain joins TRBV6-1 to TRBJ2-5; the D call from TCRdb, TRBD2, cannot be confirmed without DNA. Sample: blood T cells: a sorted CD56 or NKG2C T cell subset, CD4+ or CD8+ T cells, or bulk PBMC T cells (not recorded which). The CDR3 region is CASSHGTSGRGSQETQYF.